The 25 T cell receptor beta chains listed next were all sequenced from one sample in a study of read filtering for tumor transcriptome and immune sequencing. Molecular barcoded adaptors covering alpha/delta and beta/gamma chains were used on roughly 370 ng RNA. TCRdb used MiXCR to reprocess the reads, holding one entry per CDR3 protein. The table lists around 140,000 distinct CDR3 sequences, approximately 13% of them singletons. Material: a population of CD138-negative cells sorted from bone marrow. Every receptor here comes from a donor at least 40 years old with multiple myeloma.

A word on this clonotype: This may be a read error, as it is one base from a much larger clone. Here the CDR3 omits its conserved ending phenylalanine or tryptophan, so a read error is the likely source. The CDR3 DNA reads as TGTGCCAGCAGTTTAGATCTCCCCGTCGGAGGGTTACTGACCTACGAGCAGTACTCC. It yields the protein CASSLDLPVGGLLTYEQYS. V gene TRBV12-3 or TRBV12-4 combines with J gene TRBJ2-7; D may be TRBD2 (6 bases). V was clipped by 1 base and J by 2 bases, with 24 bases between them. The length of the CDR3 is 19 residues.

This clonotype occurred many times. The J gene is TRBJ2-7, the V gene TRBV7-2, with a possible D match to TRBD2 (7 bases). The length of the CDR3 is 15 residues. Looked up from germline, CDR1 is SGHTA and CDR2 is FQGNSA. V was cut by 5 bases and J by 6 bases, with 20 bases left in between. CDR3: CASSPSRGRGSEQYF. The CDR3 bases are TGTGCCAGCAGCCCTAGCAGAGGGAGGGGGAGCGAGCAGTACTTC.

This clonotype was seen many times. V and J are TRBV7-9 and TRBJ2-1, with TRBD2 identical over 7 bases. This CDR3 spans 20 amino acids. The V and J ends lost 0 bases and 4 bases, in that order; junction bases with no gene match: 18. Germline loops: CDR1 SEHNR, CDR2 FQNEAQ (reference sequence). CDR3 loop: CASSLAPGRARAGRYNEQFF. Here the CDR3 DNA reads TGTGCCAGCAGCTTAGCCCCTGGCCGGGCGCGAGCGGGACGGTACAATGAGCAGTTCTTC.

About this clonotype itself: This CDR3 fails to terminate in the conserved phenylalanine or tryptophan, so it likely reflects a read error. The genes are TRBV5-1 and TRBJ1-5; TRBD1 matches at 7 bases. There are 14 residues in the CDR3. Looked up from germline, CDR1 is SGHRS and CDR2 is YFSETQ. The CDR3 DNA follows: TGTGCCAGCAGCTACGGGACAGTTAATCAGCCCCAGCATTCT. Its translation is CASSYGTVNQPQHS.

This clonotype was counted at least ten times. The chain carries TRBV7-9 and TRBJ2-1; 7 bases match TRBD2. V was pared by 5 bases and J by 8 bases, with 12 bases of the junction left unmatched. The germline gives CDR1 SEHNR, CDR2 FQNEAQ (reference sequence). The CDR3 has 15 amino acids. The chain's CDR3 is CASSVSDGGSYEQFF. The DNA for the CDR3 is TGTGCCAGCAGCGTGTCGGACGGGGGGTCCTATGAGCAGTTCTTC.

CDR3 bases: TGTGCCACCAGCAGACTAACAGGGGGAGTCACTGAAGCTTTCTTT. Translation: CATSRLTGGVTEAFF. The chain couples TRBV15 to TRBJ1-1; 8 nucleotides match TRBD1. The germline V gene encodes CDR1 LNHNV and CDR2 YYDKDF (reference sequence). The CDR3 totals 15 residues. Germline trimming cut 2 bases from V and 4 bases from J; bases unmatched to any gene: 6.

This clonotype was recorded many times. The chain carries TRBV7-3 and TRBJ2-2; D is tentatively TRBD1 or TRBD2 (5 bases each). The CDR3 length is 13 residues. V shed 5 bases and J shed 6 bases, with 10 bases lying between them. The germline gives CDR1 SGHTA, CDR2 FQGTGA. The DNA for the CDR3 is TGTGCCAGCAGCCCTGGGGGTCCCGGGGAGCTGTTTTTT. As protein: CASSPGGPGELFF.

CDR3 bases: TGCGCCAGCAGACGCAAGCATGCCGGGGAGCTGTTTTTT. It yields the protein CASRRKHAGELFF. This rearrangement joins TRBV4-1 to TRBJ2-2; no clear D gene. The CDR3 extends over 13 amino acids. Germline CDR1 and CDR2: MGHRA and YSYEKL. V was trimmed by 6 bases and J by 6 bases, leaving 11 bases between them.

This clonotype showed up many times. This chain connects TRBV5-1 to TRBJ2-2; 9 bases line up with TRBD2. Germline loops: CDR1 SGHRS, CDR2 YFSETQ. This CDR3 contains 15 residues. V lost 0 bases, J lost 5 bases, and 2 bases stayed unmatched. CDR3 coding DNA: TGCGCCAGCAGCTTGGGGACTAGCGAGACCGGGGAGCTGTTTTTT. The encoded protein is CASSLGTSETGELFF.

This rearrangement joins TRBV15 to TRBJ2-7; perhaps TRBD1 as D (5 bases). In germline, CDR1 is LNHNV, CDR2 YYDKDF (reference sequence). V was clipped by 9 bases and J by 9 bases, with 18 bases between them. The CDR3 contains 12 residues. The CDR3 reads CATAWGWNAQYF. The CDR3 DNA reads as TGTGCCACAGCATGGGGCTGGAACGCGCAGTACTTC.

This clonotype has at least ten counts. The rearrangement uses TRBV11-1 and TRBJ2-7; 7 bases map to TRBD2. Germline CDR1 and CDR2: SGHAT and FQDESV (reference sequence). The ends lost 5 bases at V and 6 bases at J; junction bases unmatched: 10. This CDR3 is 14 amino acids long. The CDR3: CASSTASGLFEQYF. DNA for the CDR3: TGTGCCAGCAGCACCGCGTCGGGACTATTCGAGCAGTACTTC.

This clonotype was recorded many times. V and J are TRBV5-1 and TRBJ1-5, with 8 bases that match TRBD1. The CDR3 spans 15 residues. V shed 0 bases and J 7 bases; nucleotides not matched to a gene: 6. Per germline, CDR1 SGHRS and CDR2 YFSETQ. CDR3 loop: CASSLAPGTGQPQHF. The CDR3 DNA follows: TGCGCCAGCAGCTTGGCACCCGGGACAGGACAGCCCCAGCATTTT.

This clonotype was seen repeatedly, ten times or more. J is TRBJ2-3 and V is TRBV6-5, with TRBD1 identical over 7 bases. The J segment lost 3 bases and the V segment lost 8 bases, leaving 8 bases of the junction unmatched. Germline lookup yields CDR1 MNHEY and CDR2 SVGAGI. This CDR3 comprises 14 residues. The CDR3 spells CASHKGRGTDTQYF. CDR3 coding DNA: TGTGCCAGCCATAAAGGCAGGGGGACAGATACGCAGTATTTT.

Worth noting for this clonotype: Since a much larger clone is just one base distant, this may be a read error. No conserved phenylalanine or tryptophan ends this CDR3, so it is likely a read error. The chain recombines TRBV27 with TRBJ2-7, with TRBD1 as a possible D gene (5 bases). Germline assignment: CDR1 MNHEY and CDR2 SMNVEV (reference sequence). The CDR3 is 11 residues long. Trimming stripped 3 bases from V and 5 bases from J, with 5 bases between. The CDR3 loop reads CASSFRDEQYL. DNA for the CDR3: TGTGCCAGCAGTTTCAGGGACGAGCAGTACCTC.

In this sample, this clonotype turned up many times. The chain's CDR3 is CASTQGVRGSNQPQHF. The CDR3 DNA sequence: TGTGCCAGTACCCAGGGGGTACGTGGAAGCAATCAGCCCCAGCATTTT. The chain recombines TRBV19 with TRBJ1-5; TRBD1 aligns across 7 bases. The trim removed 7 bases at V and 1 base at J, leaving 10 bases unmatched. The CDR3 extends over 16 amino acids. The germline CDR1 and CDR2 sequences are LNHDA and SQIVND (reference sequence).

To note about this clonotype: The junction shows a germline mismatch at one end, possibly a read error. This rearrangement joins TRBV20-1 to TRBJ2-2; 9 bases fit TRBD1. The CDR3 covers 16 residues. Per germline, CDR1 DFQATT and CDR2 SNEGSKA (reference sequence). In DNA form, the CDR3 reads TGCAGTGGGACCTACCGGGACAGGGAGAACACCGGGAAGCTGTTTTTT. It translates to CSGTYRDRENTGKLFF.

This clonotype has a count of ten or more. V is TRBV6-1 and J is TRBJ2-2; D not resolved. Trimming took off 5 bases at V and 3 bases at J, with 10 bases between the two ends. The CDR3 has 14 amino acids. Germline V gene lookup returns CDR1 MNHNS and CDR2 SASEGT. The CDR3: CASSPAYYTGELFF. For the CDR3, the DNA is TGTGCCAGCAGTCCCGCCTATTACACCGGGGAGCTGTTTTTT.

This clonotype was picked up many times. The rearrangement links TRBV12-3 or TRBV12-4 to TRBJ1-6, with D perhaps TRBD1 (6 bases). Between the trimmed V and J ends, which lost 6 bases and 5 bases, there was a span of 11 bases. This CDR3 is 14 amino acids long. The CDR3 protein is CASSPQGHNSPLHF. CDR3 coding DNA: TGTGCCAGCAGCCCACAGGGACATAATTCACCCCTCCACTTT.

This clonotype was seen at least ten times. This chain connects TRBV20-1 to TRBJ2-5; no clear D gene. Germline V gene lookup returns CDR1 DFQATT and CDR2 SNEGSKA (reference sequence). The CDR3 loop spans 14 amino acids. V lost 1 base to trimming and J lost 0 bases, with 9 bases between them. The CDR3: CSARGPRYQETQYF. CDR3 DNA: TGCAGTGCTAGAGGCCCTAGGTACCAAGAGACCCAGTACTTC.

This clonotype was counted many times. The rearrangement joins TRBV12-3 or TRBV12-4 to TRBJ1-2, with a weak D call TRBD1 (6 bases). This CDR3 contains 19 residues. V shed 0 bases and J shed 1 base, with 21 bases lying between them. The CDR3 nucleotides read TGTGCCAGCAGTTTAGCGCTAAGGACAGCCACTGGGGTTAACTATGGCTACACCTTC. Protein sequence: CASSLALRTATGVNYGYTF.

On this clonotype itself: This may be a read error, as it is one base from a much larger clone. The conserved phenylalanine or tryptophan is not found at the CDR3 terminus, so this likely reflects a read error. The V call is TRBV5-1, the J call TRBJ2-7, with D hard to call. The V end lost 0 bases, the J end lost 3 bases, and 13 bases lay between the germline ends. This CDR3 spans 15 amino acids. Germline values: CDR1 SGHRS, CDR2 YFSETQ. The CDR3 loop reads CASSLGAVEDYEQYS. In DNA form, the CDR3 reads TGCGCCAGCAGCTTGGGAGCTGTCGAGGACTACGAGCAGTACTCC.

This clonotype was detected a few times. The gene calls are TRBV20-1 and TRBJ2-7; D perhaps matches TRBD2 (6 bases). This CDR3 comprises 13 residues. The germline V gene has CDR1 DFQATT and CDR2 SNEGSKA (reference sequence). Trimming took 4 bases from V and 6 from J, leaving 16 bases between them. In nucleotides, the CDR3 is TGCAGTGCTACCGGGAGAAGGGAGTTCGAGCAGTACTTC. It encodes CSATGRREFEQYF.

This clonotype occurred many times. The chain recombines TRBV29-1 with TRBJ2-2, with 7 bases fitting TRBD2. V gave up 3 bases and J gave up 1 base; unmatched junction bases: 2. In germline, CDR1 is SQVTM, CDR2 ANQGSEA. The CDR3 runs 14 residues. The DNA of the CDR3 is TGCAGCGTTGATTCTAGCGGGAACACCGGGGAGCTGTTTTTT. It specifies CSVDSSGNTGELFF.

In this sample, this clonotype turned up many times. The chain couples TRBV20-1 to TRBJ2-1; D uncertain. Germline-derived CDR1 and CDR2 are DFQATT and SNEGSKA (reference sequence). The CDR3 sequence is 16 residues long. Between the trimmed V and J ends, which lost 6 bases and 0 bases, there was a span of 18 bases. CDR3 in DNA: TGCAGTGCAAATCTTCTCTCCTGGAGCTCCTACAATGAGCAGTTCTTC. Residues: CSANLLSWSSYNEQFF.

This clonotype has at least ten counts. The chain employs TRBV11-2 and TRBJ2-7; D unclear. Germline V CDR1 and CDR2: SGHAT, FQNNGV. The germline V and J ends were trimmed by 3 bases and 0 bases, with 6 bases remaining between them. The CDR3 runs 13 residues. The CDR3 sequence: CASSFSNSYEQYF. As DNA, the CDR3 is TGTGCCAGCAGCTTCTCTAACTCCTACGAGCAGTACTTC.